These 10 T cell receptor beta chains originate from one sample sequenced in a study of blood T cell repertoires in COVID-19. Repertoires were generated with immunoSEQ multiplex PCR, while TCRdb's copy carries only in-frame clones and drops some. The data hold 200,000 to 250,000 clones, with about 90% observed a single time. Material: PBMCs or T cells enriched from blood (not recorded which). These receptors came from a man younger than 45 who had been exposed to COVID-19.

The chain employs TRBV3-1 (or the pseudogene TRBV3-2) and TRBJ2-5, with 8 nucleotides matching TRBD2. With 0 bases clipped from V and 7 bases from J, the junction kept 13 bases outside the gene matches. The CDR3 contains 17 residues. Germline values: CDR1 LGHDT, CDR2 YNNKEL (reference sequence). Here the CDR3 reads CASSQESKRGSQGTQYF. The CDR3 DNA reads TGTGCCAGCAGCCAAGAGTCGAAGCGGGGGAGCCAGGGGACCCAGTACTTC.

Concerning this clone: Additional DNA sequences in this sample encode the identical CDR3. The CDR3 DNA reads TGCGCCAGCAGCTCCGGTAGCACAGATACGCAGTATTTT. Protein: CASSSGSTDTQYF. This chain connects TRBV5-1 to TRBJ2-3, with D hard to call. The CDR3 spans 13 residues. V dropped 3 bases and J dropped 0 bases, with 5 bases sitting between them. The germline V gene encodes CDR1 SGHRS and CDR2 YFSETQ.

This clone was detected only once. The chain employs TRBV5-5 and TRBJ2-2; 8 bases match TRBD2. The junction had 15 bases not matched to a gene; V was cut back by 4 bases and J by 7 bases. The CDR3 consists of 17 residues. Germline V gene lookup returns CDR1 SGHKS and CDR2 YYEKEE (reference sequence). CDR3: CASSTQPISGAIGELFF. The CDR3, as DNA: TGTGCCAGCAGCACCCAACCCATTAGCGGGGCTATCGGGGAGCTGTTTTTT.

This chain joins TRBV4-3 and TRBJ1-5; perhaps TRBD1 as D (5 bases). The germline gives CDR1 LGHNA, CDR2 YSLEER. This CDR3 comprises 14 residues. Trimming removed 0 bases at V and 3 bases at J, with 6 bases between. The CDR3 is CASSQDRANQPQHF. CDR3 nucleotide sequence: TGCGCCAGCAGCCAAGACAGGGCCAATCAGCCCCAGCATTTT.

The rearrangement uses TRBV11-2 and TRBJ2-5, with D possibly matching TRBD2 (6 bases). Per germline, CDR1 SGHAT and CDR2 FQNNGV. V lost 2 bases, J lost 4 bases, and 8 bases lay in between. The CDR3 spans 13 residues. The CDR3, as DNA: TGTGCCAGCAGCTTAAGCGGGCTAGAGACCCAGTACTTC. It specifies CASSLSGLETQYF.

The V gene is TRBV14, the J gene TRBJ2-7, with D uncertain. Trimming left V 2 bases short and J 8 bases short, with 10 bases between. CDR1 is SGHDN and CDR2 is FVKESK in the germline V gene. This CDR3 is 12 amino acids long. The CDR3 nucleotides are TGTGCCAGCAGCCAACCAACTACGAAGCAGTACTTC. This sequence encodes CASSQPTTKQYF.

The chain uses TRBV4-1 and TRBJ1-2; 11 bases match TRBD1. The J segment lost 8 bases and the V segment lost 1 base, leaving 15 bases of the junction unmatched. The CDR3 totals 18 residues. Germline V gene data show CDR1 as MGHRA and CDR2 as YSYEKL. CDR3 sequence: CASSQAVRDRGSSSGYTF. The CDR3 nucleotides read TGCGCCAGCAGCCAAGCGGTACGGGACAGGGGGAGTTCTAGCGGCTACACCTTC.

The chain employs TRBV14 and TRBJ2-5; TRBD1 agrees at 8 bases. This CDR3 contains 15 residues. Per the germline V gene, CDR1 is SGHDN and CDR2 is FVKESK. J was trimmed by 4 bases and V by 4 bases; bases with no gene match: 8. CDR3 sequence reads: CASSRGQGEGETQYF. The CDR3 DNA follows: TGTGCCAGCAGCCGAGGACAGGGTGAGGGAGAGACCCAGTACTTC.

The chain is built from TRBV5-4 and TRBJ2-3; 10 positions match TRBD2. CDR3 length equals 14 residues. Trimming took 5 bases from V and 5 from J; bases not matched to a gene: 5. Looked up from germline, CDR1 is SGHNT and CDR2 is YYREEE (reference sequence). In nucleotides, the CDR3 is TGTGCCAGCAGTGGGCTAGCGGGGGTAGATACGCAGTATTTT. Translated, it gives CASSGLAGVDTQYF. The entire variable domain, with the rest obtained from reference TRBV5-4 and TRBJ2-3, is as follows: ETGVTQSPTHLIKTRGQQVTLRCSSQSGHNTVSWYQQALGQGPQFIFQYYREEENGRGNFPPRFSGLQFPNYSSELNVNALELDDSALYLCASSGLAGVDTQYFGPGTRLTVL.

Here the CDR3 reads CASSQNPGLRINEQFF. The CDR3 bases are TGCGCCAGCAGCCAAAACCCGGGACTAAGAATCAATGAGCAGTTCTTC. The chain recombines TRBV4-1 with TRBJ2-1; 7 bases map to TRBD2. The CDR3 has 16 residues. V dropped 2 bases and J dropped 6; count of bases not matched to a gene: 10. Germline CDR1 is MGHRA and CDR2 is YSYEKL.